Detailed here is one TCR beta chain. This sample was included in a study of low-dose radiotherapy and immunotherapy resistance in tumors. Study context: Cohort 1 received 0.5 Gy per fraction every 2 weeks, totaling 6.5 Gy. Every two weeks patients got nivolumab 240 mg flat dose, plus ipilimumab 1 mg/kg every six weeks, intravenously. The study administered intravenous cyclophosphamide at 200 mg/m2 every two weeks, one day ahead of radiation and immunotherapy.

TRAV- and TRBV-specific primers were used for first-strand cDNA, which covered alpha and beta chains. The authors amplified TCRs for 20 to 25 PCR cycles with a constant-region primer and a V-primer adapter. Via MiXCR, TCRdb re-called the reads, giving one row per CDR3 protein. The data contain roughly 100,000 distinct CDR3 sequences, 20% to 25% of them singletons. The time point here: after trial treatment. This sample's treatment: LDRT plus nivolumab, ipilimumab, low-dose cyclophosphamide and aspirin (RACIN trial). The therapy administered to donors comprised nivolumab, ipilimumab, aspirin, low-dose cyclophosphamide and low-dose radiotherapy. CDR3 length equals 14 residues. Trimming removed 5 bases at V and 0 bases at J, with 6 bases between. CDR1 SGHRS and CDR2 YFSETQ come from the germline V gene.

The rearrangement uses TRBV5-1 and TRBJ2-6; D unclear. This clonotype was obtained from a female donor with ovarian cancer. The sample was PBMCs, taken after low-dose radiotherapy plus immunotherapy. The DNA of the CDR3 is TGCGCCAGCAGAGGCAACTCTGGGGCCAACGTCCTGACTTTC. The encoded protein is CASRGNSGANVLTF.